One TCR beta chain is described in this entry. These data belong to a study of identical twins. TCRdb used MiXCR to reprocess the 5' RACE reads, holding one entry per CDR3 protein. The sample contains some 730,000 distinct CDR3 sequences, 15% to 20% of which appear only once. Germline CDR1 and CDR2: MNHNY and SVGAGI (reference sequence). The germline V and J ends were trimmed by 5 bases and 5 bases, with 12 bases remaining between them. The CDR3 runs 13 residues. This sample also appeared in a second study, on T cells expressing NK-cell markers.

The sequenced sample consisted of PBMCs. The sequence came from a woman younger than 35 in good health. This chain joins TRBV6-6 and TRBJ2-5, with unresolved D. CDR3 loop: CASSIREAETQYF. The CDR3 coding sequence is TGTGCCAGCAGTATCAGAGAAGCGGAGACCCAGTACTTC.